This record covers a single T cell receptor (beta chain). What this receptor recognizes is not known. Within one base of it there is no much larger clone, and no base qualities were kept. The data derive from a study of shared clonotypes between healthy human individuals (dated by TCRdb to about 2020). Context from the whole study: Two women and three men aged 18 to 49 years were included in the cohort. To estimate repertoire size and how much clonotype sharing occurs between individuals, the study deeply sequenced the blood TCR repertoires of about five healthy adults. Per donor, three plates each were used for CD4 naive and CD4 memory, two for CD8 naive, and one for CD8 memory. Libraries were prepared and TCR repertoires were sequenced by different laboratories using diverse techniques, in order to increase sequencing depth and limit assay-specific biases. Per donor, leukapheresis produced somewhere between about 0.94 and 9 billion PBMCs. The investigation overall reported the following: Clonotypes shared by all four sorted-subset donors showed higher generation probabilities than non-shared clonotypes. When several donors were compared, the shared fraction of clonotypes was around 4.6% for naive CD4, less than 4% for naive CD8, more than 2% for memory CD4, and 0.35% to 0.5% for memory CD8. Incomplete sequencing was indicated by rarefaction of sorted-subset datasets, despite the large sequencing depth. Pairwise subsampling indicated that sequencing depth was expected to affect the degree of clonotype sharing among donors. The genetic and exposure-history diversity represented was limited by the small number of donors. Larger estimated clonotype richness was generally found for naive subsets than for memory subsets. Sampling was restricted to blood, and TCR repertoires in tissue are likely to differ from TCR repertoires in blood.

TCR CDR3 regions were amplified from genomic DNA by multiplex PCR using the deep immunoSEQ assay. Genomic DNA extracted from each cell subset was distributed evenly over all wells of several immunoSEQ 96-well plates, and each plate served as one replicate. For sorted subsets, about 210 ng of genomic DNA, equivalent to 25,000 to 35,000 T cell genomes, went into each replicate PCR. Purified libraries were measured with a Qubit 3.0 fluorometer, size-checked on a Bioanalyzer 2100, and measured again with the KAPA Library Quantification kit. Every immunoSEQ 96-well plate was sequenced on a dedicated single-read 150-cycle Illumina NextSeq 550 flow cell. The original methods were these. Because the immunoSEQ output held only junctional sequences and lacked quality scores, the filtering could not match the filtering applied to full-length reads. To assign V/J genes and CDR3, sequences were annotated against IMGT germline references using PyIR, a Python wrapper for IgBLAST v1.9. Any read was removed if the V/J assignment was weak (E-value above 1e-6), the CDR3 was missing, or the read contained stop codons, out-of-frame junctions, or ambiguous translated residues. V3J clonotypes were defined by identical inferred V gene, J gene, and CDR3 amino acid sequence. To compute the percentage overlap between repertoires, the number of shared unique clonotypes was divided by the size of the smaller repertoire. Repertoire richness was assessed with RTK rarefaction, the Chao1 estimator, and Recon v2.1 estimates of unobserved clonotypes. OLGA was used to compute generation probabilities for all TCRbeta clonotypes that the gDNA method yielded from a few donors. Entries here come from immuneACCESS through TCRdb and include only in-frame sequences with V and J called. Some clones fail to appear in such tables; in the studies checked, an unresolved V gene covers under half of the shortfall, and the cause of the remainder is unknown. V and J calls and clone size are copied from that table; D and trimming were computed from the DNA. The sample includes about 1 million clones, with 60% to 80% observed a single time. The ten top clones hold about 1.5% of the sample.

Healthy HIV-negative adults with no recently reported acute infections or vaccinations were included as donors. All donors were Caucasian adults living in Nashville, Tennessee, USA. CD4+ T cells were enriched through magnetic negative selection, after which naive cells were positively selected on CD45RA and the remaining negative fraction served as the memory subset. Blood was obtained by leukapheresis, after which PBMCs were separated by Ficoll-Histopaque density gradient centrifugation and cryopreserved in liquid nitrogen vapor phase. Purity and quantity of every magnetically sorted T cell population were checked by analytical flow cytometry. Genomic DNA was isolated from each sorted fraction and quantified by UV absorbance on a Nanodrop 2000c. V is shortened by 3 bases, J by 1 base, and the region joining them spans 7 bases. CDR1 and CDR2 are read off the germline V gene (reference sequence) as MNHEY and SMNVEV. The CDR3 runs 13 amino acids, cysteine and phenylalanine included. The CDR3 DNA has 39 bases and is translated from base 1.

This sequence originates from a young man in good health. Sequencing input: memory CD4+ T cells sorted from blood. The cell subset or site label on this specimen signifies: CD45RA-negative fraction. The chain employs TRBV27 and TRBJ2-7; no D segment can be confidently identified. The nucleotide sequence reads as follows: TGTGCCAGCAGTTTGGAGCCGTCCTACGAGCAGTACTTC. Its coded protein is CASSLEPSYEQYF.